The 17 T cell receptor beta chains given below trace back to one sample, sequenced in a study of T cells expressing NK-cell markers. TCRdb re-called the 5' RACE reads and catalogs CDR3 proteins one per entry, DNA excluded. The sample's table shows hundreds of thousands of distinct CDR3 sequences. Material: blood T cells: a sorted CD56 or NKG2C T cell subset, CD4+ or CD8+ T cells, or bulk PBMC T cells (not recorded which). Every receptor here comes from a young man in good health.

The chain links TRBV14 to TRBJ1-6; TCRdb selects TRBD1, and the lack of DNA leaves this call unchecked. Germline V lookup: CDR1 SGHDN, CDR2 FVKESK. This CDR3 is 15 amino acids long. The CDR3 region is CASSQEGRNLSPLHF. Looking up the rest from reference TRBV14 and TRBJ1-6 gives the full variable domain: EAGVTQFPSHSVIEKGQTVTLRCDPISGHDNLYWYRRVMGKEIKFLLHFVKESKQDESGMPNNRFLAERTGGTYSTLKVQPAELEDSGVYFCASSQEGRNLSPLHFGNGTRLTVT.

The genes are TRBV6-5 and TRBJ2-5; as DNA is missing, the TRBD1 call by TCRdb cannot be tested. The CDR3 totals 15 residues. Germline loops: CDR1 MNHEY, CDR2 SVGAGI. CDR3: CASFSPAGMGGTQYF.

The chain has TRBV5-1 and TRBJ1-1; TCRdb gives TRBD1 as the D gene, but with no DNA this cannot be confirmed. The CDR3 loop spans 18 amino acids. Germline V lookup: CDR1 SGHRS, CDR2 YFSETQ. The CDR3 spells CASSIPTPMGQGNTEAFF.

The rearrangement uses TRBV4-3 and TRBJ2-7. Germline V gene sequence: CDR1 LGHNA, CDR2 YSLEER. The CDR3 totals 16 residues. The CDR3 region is CASSQSTVRSSYEQYF.

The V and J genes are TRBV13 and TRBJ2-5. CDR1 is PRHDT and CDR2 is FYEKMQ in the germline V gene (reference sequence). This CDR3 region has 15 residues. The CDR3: CASSLIGDEQETQYF.

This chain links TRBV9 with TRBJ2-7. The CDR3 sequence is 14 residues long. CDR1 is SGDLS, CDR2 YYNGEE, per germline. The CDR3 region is CASSVAHETGEQYF.

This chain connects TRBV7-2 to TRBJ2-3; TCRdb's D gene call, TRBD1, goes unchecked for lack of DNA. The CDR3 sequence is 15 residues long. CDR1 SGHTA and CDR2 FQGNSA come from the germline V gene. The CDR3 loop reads CASSLALGEADTQYF.

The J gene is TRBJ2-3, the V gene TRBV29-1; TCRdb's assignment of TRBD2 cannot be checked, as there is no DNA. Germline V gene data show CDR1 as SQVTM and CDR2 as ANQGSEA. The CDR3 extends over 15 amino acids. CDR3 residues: CSVEDGTSGTDTQYF.

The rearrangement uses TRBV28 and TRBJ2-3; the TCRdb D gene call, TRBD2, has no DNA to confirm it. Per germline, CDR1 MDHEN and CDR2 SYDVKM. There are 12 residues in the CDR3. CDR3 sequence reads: CASSESGDTQYF. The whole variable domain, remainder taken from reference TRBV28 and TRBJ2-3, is DVKVTQSSRYLVKRTGEKVFLECVQDMDHENMFWYRQDPGLGLRLIYFSYDVKMKEKGDIPEGYSVSREKKERFSLILESASTNQTSMYLCASSESGDTQYFGPGTRLTVL.

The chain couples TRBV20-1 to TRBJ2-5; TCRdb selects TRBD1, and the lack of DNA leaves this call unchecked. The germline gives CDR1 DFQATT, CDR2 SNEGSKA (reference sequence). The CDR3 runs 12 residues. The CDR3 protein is CSASPDRVRQYF.

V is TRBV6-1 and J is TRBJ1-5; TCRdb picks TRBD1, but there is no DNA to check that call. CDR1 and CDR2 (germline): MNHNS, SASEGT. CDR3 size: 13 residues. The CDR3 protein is CASSKTVQQPQHF.

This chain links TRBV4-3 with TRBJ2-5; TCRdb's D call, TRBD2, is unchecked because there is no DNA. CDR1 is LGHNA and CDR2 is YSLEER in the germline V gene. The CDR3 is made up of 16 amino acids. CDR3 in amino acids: CASSQDILAGEQTQYF.

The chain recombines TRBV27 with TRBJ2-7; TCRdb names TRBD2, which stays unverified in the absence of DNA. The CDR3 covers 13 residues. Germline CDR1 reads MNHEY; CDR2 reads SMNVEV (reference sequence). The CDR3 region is CASSFIDSPELYF.

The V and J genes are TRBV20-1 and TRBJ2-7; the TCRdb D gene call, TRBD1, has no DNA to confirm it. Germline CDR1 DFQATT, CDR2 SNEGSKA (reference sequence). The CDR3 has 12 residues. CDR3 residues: CSASRRPREQYF.

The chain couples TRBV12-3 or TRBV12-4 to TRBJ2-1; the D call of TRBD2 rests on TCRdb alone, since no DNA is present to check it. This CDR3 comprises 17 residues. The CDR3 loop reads CASSLVRLAGTLNEQFF.

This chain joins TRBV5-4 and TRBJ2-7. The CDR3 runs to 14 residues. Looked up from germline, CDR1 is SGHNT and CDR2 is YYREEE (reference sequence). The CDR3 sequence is CASSLVGSLYEQYF. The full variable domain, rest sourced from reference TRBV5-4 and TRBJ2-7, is ETGVTQSPTHLIKTRGQQVTLRCSSQSGHNTVSWYQQALGQGPQFIFQYYREEENGRGNFPPRFSGLQFPNYSSELNVNALELDDSALYLCASSLVGSLYEQYFGPGTRLTVT.

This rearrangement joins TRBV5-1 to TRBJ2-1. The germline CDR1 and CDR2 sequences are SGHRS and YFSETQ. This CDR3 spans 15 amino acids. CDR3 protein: CASSLAYRQIDEQFF.